This entry is about one TCR beta chain. Antigen specificity is unknown. Single cDNA molecules in the library carried unique molecular identifiers attached during preparation. The authors' processing: Ranging from roughly 23,224 to 750,000, TCR counts per sample had a median value of around 100,000. TCRdb itself ran the 5' RACE reads through MiXCR, one entry per CDR3 protein. The V and J calls, along with clone size, are taken from TCRdb and not from the paper's own processing. The sample contains 81,000 or so distinct CDR3 sequences, 6.5% to 8.5% of which appear only once. The data originate from a study of human T cells and chemical hapten exposure. Broader study findings: No alteration of TCRs above 1 in 1000 frequency was seen with DPC sensitization.

Extraction yielded total RNA from whole blood (unfractionated). This TCR was recovered from a male donor in good health.

The CDR3 sequence: CSAREWVLSSTDTQYF. In nucleotides, the CDR3 is TGCAGTGCTAGAGAATGGGTACTTTCTAGCACAGATACGCAGTATTTT. The gene calls are TRBV20-1 and TRBJ2-3; D remains unclear. Germline CDR1 is DFQATT and CDR2 is SNEGSKA (reference sequence). This CDR3 has 16 amino acids. V was trimmed by 0 bases and J by 0 bases, leaving 13 bases between them.